This is a list of T cell receptor beta chains from one sample in a study of cytomegalovirus exposure and HLA in healthy donors. Profiling relied on immunoSEQ multiplex PCR, and the TCRdb table lists in-frame clones only, not all of them. The sample consists of roughly 310,000 clones, 70% to 90% of them appearing once. The specimen sequenced was PBMCs. The receptors stem from a man aged 25-45 years in good health and CMV-seronegative. CDR3s leave out the opening cysteine and the closing phenylalanine or tryptophan. Each record gives: clone size, V gene, J gene, CDR3 protein. Not all rows give a size; the values are once, few, many and, for expanded clones, a class.

clone_size: -; v_call: TRBV15; j_call: TRBJ2-5; cdr3_aa: ATSSSDRAQETQY
clone_size: -; v_call: TRBV6-1; j_call: TRBJ1-6; cdr3_aa: ASRMGLDNSPLH
clone_size: -; v_call: TRBV5-6; j_call: TRBJ1-5; cdr3_aa: ASSQTGDPNFYSNQPQH
clone_size: few; v_call: TRBV10-3; j_call: TRBJ1-6; cdr3_aa: AISRSSYNSPLH
clone_size: -; v_call: TRBV29-1; j_call: TRBJ2-7; cdr3_aa: SVTQGYEQY
clone_size: -; v_call: TRBV4-1; j_call: TRBJ1-4; cdr3_aa: ASSQVLLEKLF
clone_size: once; v_call: TRBV6-4; j_call: TRBJ1-2; cdr3_aa: ASSDWDIGYGYT
clone_size: -; v_call: TRBV10-2; j_call: TRBJ2-2; cdr3_aa: ASSDSGGASGELF
clone_size: -; v_call: TRBV14; j_call: TRBJ1-1; cdr3_aa: ASSQRQGVGEAF
clone_size: -; v_call: TRBV6-5; j_call: TRBJ2-7; cdr3_aa: ASSYSKGVGGYEQY
clone_size: -; v_call: TRBV7-8; j_call: TRBJ1-1; cdr3_aa: ASSLVETGRAEAF
clone_size: -; v_call: TRBV18; j_call: TRBJ1-3; cdr3_aa: ASSPGSKGNTIY
clone_size: -; v_call: TRBV10-2; j_call: TRBJ2-1; cdr3_aa: AHGRGNNEQF
clone_size: -; v_call: TRBV7-9; j_call: TRBJ2-7; cdr3_aa: ATSPRGREQY
clone_size: -; v_call: TRBV25-1; j_call: TRBJ1-3; cdr3_aa: ASSEYPLGNTIY
clone_size: -; v_call: TRBV30; j_call: TRBJ1-5; cdr3_aa: AWSRDTSKQPQH
clone_size: -; v_call: TRBV4-1; j_call: TRBJ1-1; cdr3_aa: ASSQDWGRNTEAF
clone_size: -; v_call: TRBV10-3; j_call: TRBJ1-5; cdr3_aa: AISESWREIGNQPQH
clone_size: -; v_call: TRBV18; j_call: TRBJ2-7; cdr3_aa: ASSPQVAEQY
clone_size: -; v_call: TRBV6-6; j_call: TRBJ2-5; cdr3_aa: ASSRTIQETQY
clone_size: -; v_call: TRBV7-8; j_call: TRBJ2-2; cdr3_aa: ASSLTGSSGELF